These 5 T cell receptor beta chains were sequenced from one sample in a study of CD8+ T cells in alopecia areata. Sample treatment: oral pan-JAK inhibitor, 5-10 mg twice daily. The authors extracted RNA and reverse transcribed it into cDNA as the sequencing template. The assay was immunoSEQ multiplex PCR, and TCRdb's table has in-frame clones only and misses some. Of approximately 200,000 clones listed, roughly three fifths are singletons. The sample here was CD4+ T cells sorted from blood, taken at week 4, from a patient treated with tofacitinib. The receptors derive from a human donor with alopecia areata.

The chain is built from TRBV7-2 and TRBJ1-6; 11 nucleotides agree with TRBD1. Germline V gene lookup returns CDR1 SGHTA and CDR2 FQGNSA. The CDR3 extends over 16 amino acids. The V segment lost 5 bases and the J segment 8 bases; nucleotides outside the gene matches: 8. The CDR3 protein is CASSLTLGQGDSPLHF. For the CDR3, the DNA is TGTGCCAGCAGCCTCACCTTGGGACAGGGGGATTCACCCCTCCACTTT. The variable domain in full, with the rest retrieved from reference TRBV7-2 and TRBJ1-6, is GAGVSQSPSNKVTEKGKDVELRCDPISGHTALYWYRQSLGQGLEFLIYFQGNSAPDKSGLPSDRFSAERTGGSVSTLTIQRTQQEDSAVYLCASSLTLGQGDSPLHFGNGTRLTVT.

For the CDR3, the DNA is TGCAGCGTTGTGACTAGCGGGAGTACCGGGGAGCTGTTTTTT. Translated, it gives CSVVTSGSTGELFF. The genes are TRBV29-1 and TRBJ2-2, with TRBD2 matching 12 bases. This CDR3 has 14 amino acids. The germline gives CDR1 SQVTM, CDR2 ANQGSEA. J lost 5 bases, V lost 4 bases, and 2 bases had no gene match.

J is TRBJ2-2 and V is TRBV30; perhaps TRBD2 as D (5 bases). V gave up 1 base and J gave up 6 bases, with 9 bases separating them. CDR1 is GTSNPN and CDR2 is SVGIG in the germline V gene (reference sequence). The CDR3 extends over 13 amino acids. CDR3 amino acids: CAWSGQEAGELFF. In DNA form, the CDR3 reads TGTGCCTGGAGTGGCCAGGAGGCCGGGGAGCTGTTTTTT.

The rearrangement uses TRBV5-6 and TRBJ1-1; D is unclear. CDR3 length: 13 residues. Germline V gene lookup returns CDR1 SGHDT and CDR2 YYEEEE. Trimming pared 0 bases from V and 0 bases from J, leaving 3 bases between. The CDR3 protein is CASSLELNTEAFF. CDR3 sequence (DNA): TGTGCCAGCAGCTTGGAACTGAACACTGAAGCTTTCTTT.

This chain joins TRBV18 and TRBJ2-7, with D tentatively TRBD2 (5 bases). Trimming cost V 3 bases and J 4 bases, with 7 bases left between them. This CDR3 spans 12 amino acids. Germline V gives CDR1 KGHSH, CDR2 LQKENI. The CDR3 loop reads CASSPTGYEQYF. CDR3 sequence (DNA): TGTGCCAGCTCACCGACGGGATACGAGCAGTACTTC.